This TCR beta chain was retrieved from a study of shared clonotypes between healthy human individuals. Study in general: Donors were a couple of women and a few men aged 18 to 49. CD8 memory received one plate per donor, CD8 naive two, CD4 memory three and CD4 naive three.

Generated by immunoSEQ multiplex PCR, the TCRdb table keeps only in-frame clones and is missing some. The sample lists 2 million to 2.5 million clones; about 94% were seen once. Germline assignment: CDR1 MGHRA and CDR2 YSYEKL. The CDR3 consists of 11 residues. V lost 2 bases, J lost 7 bases, and 3 bases lay in between. General study results and limits: It was the non-shared clonotypes that had lower generation probabilities than clonotypes shared by all four donors. For naive CD4 cells, 4% to 5% of clonotypes were shared across a few donors.

About this clone: Antigen: not known. This specimen includes other DNA sequences encoding the same CDR3.

Naivety among CD8 cells was defined by CD45RO negativity and positive CCR7 selection, thereby excluding terminally differentiated effector memory CD45RA+ cells. This clonotype was obtained from a man between 18 and 35 years old in good health. The sample comprised naive CD8+ T cells sorted from blood. This chain joins TRBV4-1 and TRBJ2-1; D remains unclear. For the CDR3, the DNA is TGCGCCAGCAGCCAAACGAATGAGCAGTTCTTC. Translating gives CASSQTNEQFF.